The 13 T cell receptor beta chains listed next were all sequenced from one sample in a study of CD8+ T cells in alopecia areata. RNA was extracted and reverse transcribed into cDNA as the sequencing template. The method was immunoSEQ multiplex PCR; TCRdb's version includes in-frame clones alone and lacks a portion of them. The data show 80,000 to 100,000 clones, 44% seen once. The sample's treatment: oral pan-JAK inhibitor, 5-10 mg twice daily. The sample consisted of CD8+ T cells sorted from blood, taken at week 24, from a patient treated with tofacitinib. The receptors shown here come from a human donor with alopecia areata.

The chain employs TRBV13 and TRBJ2-2, with TRBD2 matching 9 bases. The CDR3 loop spans 17 amino acids. Trimming at V came to 5 bases and at J to 6 bases, leaving 13 bases not matched to a gene. CDR1 and CDR2 from the germline V gene are PRHDT and FYEKMQ (reference sequence). The CDR3 region has the DNA TGTGCCAGCAGCGACGCGATGACTAGCGGATCGGCCGGGGAGCTGTTTTTT. Protein: CASSDAMTSGSAGELFF.

This chain connects TRBV29-1 to TRBJ2-7; a possible D gene is TRBD1 (6 bases). V lost 6 bases and J lost 7, with 10 bases in between. CDR3 length: 10 residues. The germline V gene has CDR1 SQVTM and CDR2 ANQGSEA. In DNA, the CDR3 is TGCAGCGTCGTCGGGACAGAGCAGTACTTC. Protein product: CSVVGTEQYF.

This clone was detected only once. The rearrangement links TRBV5-1 to TRBJ2-7; 9 bases map to TRBD1. V trimming: 2 bases; J trimming: 0 bases; junction bases outside the gene matches: 6. The germline CDR1 and CDR2 sequences are SGHRS and YFSETQ. The CDR3 sequence is 16 residues long. The CDR3 region is CASSLFGTGSSYEQYF. DNA for the CDR3: TGCGCCAGCAGCTTATTCGGGACAGGGAGCTCCTACGAGCAGTACTTC. The variable domain in full, completed from reference TRBV5-1 and TRBJ2-7, reads KAGVTQTPRYLIKTRGQQVTLSCSPISGHRSVSWYQQTPGQGLQFLFEYFSETQRNKGNFPGRFSGRQFSNSRSEMNVSTLELGDSALYLCASSLFGTGSSYEQYFGPGTRLTVT.

This clone was recorded many times. The chain recombines TRBV27 with TRBJ2-7; the D gene is possibly TRBD2 (6 bases). Per the germline V gene, CDR1 is MNHEY and CDR2 is SMNVEV (reference sequence). CDR3 length: 15 residues. Trimming stripped 5 bases from V and 3 bases from J, with 17 bases between. The CDR3 region is CASSGVGGIGYEQYF. CDR3 DNA: TGTGCCAGCAGTGGGGTTGGAGGGATTGGCTACGAGCAGTACTTC.

In its sample, this clone was seen a few times. The chain is built from TRBV7-8 and TRBJ2-1; TRBD2 matches 7 bases. The V segment lost 8 bases and the J segment 1 base; nucleotides outside the gene matches: 8. The CDR3 has 15 residues. Germline assignment: CDR1 SGHVS and CDR2 FQNEAQ. CDR3 bases: TGTGCCAGCGCCCGCGGGAGCCCATCCTACAATGAGCAGTTCTTC. Its translation: CASARGSPSYNEQFF.

This clone was counted only a few times. The CDR3 DNA is TGTGCCAGCAGCGTAGGTCCCTACCCGAGCTCCTACAATGAGCAGTTCTTC. It encodes CASSVGPYPSSYNEQFF. J is TRBJ2-1 and V is TRBV9; D gene uncertain. The CDR3 has 17 residues. V lost 0 bases and J lost 0, with 13 bases in between. CDR1 and CDR2 (germline): SGDLS, YYNGEE. Full variable domain (outside the CDR3, taken from reference TRBV9 and TRBJ2-1): DSGVTQTPKHLITATGQRVTLRCSPRSGDLSVYWYQQSLDQGLQFLIQYYNGEERAKGNILERFSAQQFPDLHSELNLSSLELGDSALYFCASSVGPYPSSYNEQFFGPGTRLTVL.

V usage is TRBV4-3 and J usage is TRBJ2-7, with 11 nucleotides matching TRBD2. J gave up 0 bases and V 1 base, and 11 bases lay outside the gene matches. Germline CDR1 LGHNA, CDR2 YSLEER. The CDR3 sequence is 19 residues long. The CDR3 protein is CASSQGPGLAVEGSYEQYF. As DNA, the CDR3 is TGCGCCAGCAGCCAAGGCCCGGGACTAGCGGTGGAGGGCTCCTACGAGCAGTACTTC.

This chain connects TRBV6-5 to TRBJ2-6, with D unresolved. The CDR3 has 13 residues. Trimming removed 2 bases from V and 2 bases from J, with 1 base in between. Germline loops: CDR1 MNHEY, CDR2 SVGAGI. The CDR3 DNA is TGTGCCAGCAGTTACGCTGGGGCCAACGTCCTGACTTTC. This codes for CASSYAGANVLTF.

This clone was recorded a few times. The V and J genes are TRBV6-6 and TRBJ1-2; D gene ambiguous. Per the germline V gene, CDR1 is MNHNY and CDR2 is SVGAGI (reference sequence). Trimming took off 0 bases at V and 4 bases at J, with 9 bases between the two ends. This CDR3 comprises 14 residues. The CDR3 is CASSYSSRSYGYTF. CDR3 DNA sequence: TGTGCCAGCAGTTACTCGAGTCGCAGCTATGGCTACACCTTC.

This chain uses TRBV2 with TRBJ1-2, with D possibly matching TRBD1 (5 bases). The germline V and J ends were trimmed by 8 bases and 3 bases, with 16 bases remaining between them. This CDR3 is built from 14 residues. Germline lookup yields CDR1 SNHLY and CDR2 FYNNEI. DNA of the CDR3: TGTGCCAGCTATAACCAGGGCGCTGACTATGGCTACACCTTC. This codes for CASYNQGADYGYTF.

The J gene is TRBJ2-1, the V gene TRBV11-1; TRBD2 might be the D (6 bases). V lost 5 bases and J lost 4, with 15 bases in between. Germline V gene sequence: CDR1 SGHAT, CDR2 FQDESV (reference sequence). This CDR3 has 15 residues. CDR3 protein: CASSAAAEGYNEQFF. The CDR3 DNA follows: TGTGCCAGCAGCGCAGCAGCGGAGGGGTACAATGAGCAGTTCTTC.

The V call is TRBV7-2, the J call TRBJ2-7; 11 bases align to TRBD2. This CDR3 has 14 residues. CDR1 and CDR2 from the germline V gene are SGHTA and FQGNSA. V dropped 4 bases and J dropped 4; count of bases not matched to a gene: 3. The CDR3 coding sequence is TGTGCCAGCAGCTCCGGGACTAGCGGATACGAGCAGTACTTC. The encoded protein is CASSSGTSGYEQYF.

J is TRBJ2-4 and V is TRBV4-2; 8 bases match TRBD1. Germline lookup yields CDR1 LGHNA and CDR2 YNFKEQ. There are 15 residues in the CDR3. The V segment lost 2 bases and the J segment 14 bases; nucleotides outside the gene matches: 14. The DNA for the CDR3 is TGTGCCAGCAGCCAATTAAACTCAGGGGGCGCGGTTGAGTACTTC. This translates into CASSQLNSGGAVEYF.